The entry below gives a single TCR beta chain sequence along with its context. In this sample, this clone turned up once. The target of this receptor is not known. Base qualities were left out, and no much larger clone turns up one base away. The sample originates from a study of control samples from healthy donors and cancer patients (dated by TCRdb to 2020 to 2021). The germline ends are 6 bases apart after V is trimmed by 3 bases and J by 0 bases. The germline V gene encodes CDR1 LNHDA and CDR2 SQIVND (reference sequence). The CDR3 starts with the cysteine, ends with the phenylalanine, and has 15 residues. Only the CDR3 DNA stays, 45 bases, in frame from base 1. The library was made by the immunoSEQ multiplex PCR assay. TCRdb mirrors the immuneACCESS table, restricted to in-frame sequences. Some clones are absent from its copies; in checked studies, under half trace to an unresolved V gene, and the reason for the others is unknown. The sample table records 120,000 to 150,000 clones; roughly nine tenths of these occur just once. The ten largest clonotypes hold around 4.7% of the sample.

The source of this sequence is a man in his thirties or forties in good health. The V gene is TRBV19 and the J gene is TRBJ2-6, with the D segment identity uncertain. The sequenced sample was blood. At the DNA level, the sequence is TGTGCCAGTAGTATCATTTACTCTGGGGCCAACGTCCTGACTTTC. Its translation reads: CASSIIYSGANVLTF.